The next 26 T cell receptor beta chains were all read from a single sample in a study of a mutant IDH1 vaccine in newly diagnosed glioma. The protocol was immunoSEQ multiplex PCR, while the TCRdb copy is restricted to in-frame clones and leaves out a portion. The sample comprises some 30,000 clones, 79% of which are singletons, and roughly 10% rests with the top ten. Indicated time point: week 35, safety follow-up. In the vaccine, a single dose held 300 ug of the mutant IDH1 20-mer peptide, along with topical imiquimod. For these receptors, no antigen is known. The sample consisted of PBMCs, taken from a glioma patient whose treatment included an IDH1 peptide vaccine. All receptors come from a woman aged 30 to 39 with glioma. Some clones in this sample may be carry-over from other donors' samples.

This rearrangement joins TRBV9 to TRBJ2-5; the match to TRBD2 covers 9 bases. Trimming cost V 4 bases and J 4 bases; bases outside gene matches: 2. The CDR3 sequence is 13 residues long. Germline CDR1 SGDLS, CDR2 YYNGEE. In DNA, the CDR3 is TGTGCCAGCAGCTCGGGACTAGCAGAGACCCAGTACTTC. It codes for CASSSGLAETQYF.

A few counts support this clone. The V call is TRBV7-9, the J call TRBJ2-1, with D possibly being TRBD1 (6 bases). In germline, CDR1 is SEHNR, CDR2 FQNEAQ (reference sequence). This CDR3 is 14 amino acids long. The V end was cut by 0 bases, the J end by 7 bases, with 10 bases between. The CDR3 here is CASSLAQGGNEQFF. CDR3 bases: TGTGCCAGCAGCTTAGCACAGGGCGGGAATGAGCAGTTCTTC.

The chain employs TRBV5-1 and TRBJ1-3; D is ambiguous. CDR3 size: 17 residues. In germline, CDR1 is SGHRS, CDR2 YFSETQ. V was trimmed by 0 bases and J by 2 bases, leaving 15 bases between them. CDR3 in DNA: TGCGCCAGCAGCTTGGGCGCCGAAGAGGGCACTGGAAACACCATATATTTT. This codes for CASSLGAEEGTGNTIYF.

This chain uses TRBV5-4 with TRBJ2-3; TRBD2 agrees at 10 bases. Germline-derived CDR1 and CDR2 are SGHNT and YYREEE (reference sequence). With 5 bases clipped from V and 4 bases from J, the junction kept 1 base outside the gene matches. The CDR3 totals 13 residues. The CDR3 reads CASRGLAPDTQYF. The CDR3 DNA sequence: TGTGCCAGCAGGGGACTAGCGCCAGATACGCAGTATTTT.

The chain combines TRBV2 with TRBJ1-5; no reliable D call. Trimming took off 2 bases at V and 0 bases at J, with 8 bases between the two ends. Looked up from germline, CDR1 is SNHLY and CDR2 is FYNNEI. There are 15 residues in the CDR3. The CDR3 reads CASSESQISNQPQHF. The CDR3 region has the DNA TGTGCCAGCAGTGAATCCCAGATTAGCAATCAGCCCCAGCATTTT.

The chain uses TRBV7-9 and TRBJ1-1; 7 bases are a match to TRBD1. The V gene's germline CDR1 is SEHNR and CDR2 FQNEAQ (reference sequence). V shed 4 bases and J 8 bases; nucleotides not matched to a gene: 7. The CDR3 has 13 residues. The CDR3 DNA is TGTGCCAGCAGCTCGAGGGGGCCAGAAGAAGCTTTCTTT. Protein: CASSSRGPEEAFF.

V is TRBV30 and J is TRBJ1-1, with D possibly matching TRBD1 (6 bases). This CDR3 comprises 14 residues. Per the germline V gene, CDR1 is GTSNPN and CDR2 is SVGIG (reference sequence). The V gene lost 3 bases and the J gene lost 1 base, with 12 bases spanning the gap. CDR3 sequence reads: CAWSQGQGNTEAFF. CDR3 nucleotides: TGTGCCTGGAGCCAGGGGCAGGGGAACACTGAAGCTTTCTTT.

The V gene is TRBV5-6, the J gene TRBJ2-1, with a possible D match to TRBD2 (5 bases). The CDR3 extends over 14 amino acids. The V gene's germline CDR1 is SGHDT and CDR2 YYEEEE. Trimming shortened V by 4 bases and J by 4 bases, and 12 bases separated the two germline ends. Here the CDR3 DNA reads TGTGCCAGCAGCCAAGTACGGGGTTACAATGAGCAGTTCTTC. Protein: CASSQVRGYNEQFF.

The chain joins TRBV7-9 to TRBJ1-4; D gene ambiguous. The CDR3 has 12 amino acids. Germline-derived CDR1 and CDR2 are SEHNR and FQNEAQ (reference sequence). V was pared by 5 bases and J by 4 bases, with 5 bases between. CDR3 protein: CASSQNNEKLFF. The DNA for the CDR3 is TGTGCCAGCAGCCAAAATAATGAAAAACTGTTTTTT.

Relative to its sample, this clone is medium-sized. V gene TRBV6-5 combines with J gene TRBJ1-4; D not certain. V was cut by 4 bases and J by 0 bases, with 9 bases left in between. Germline V gene sequence: CDR1 MNHEY, CDR2 SVGAGI. There are 15 residues in the CDR3. CDR3 in DNA: TGTGCCAGCAGTTTGAGGAGATCAACTAATGAAAAACTGTTTTTT. Translation: CASSLRRSTNEKLFF.

In its sample, this clone was seen a few times. The chain employs TRBV10-1 and TRBJ2-7; TRBD1 aligns across 8 bases. CDR1 and CDR2 from the germline V gene are WNHNN and SYGVQD (reference sequence). The CDR3 is made up of 13 amino acids. V was pared by 7 bases and J by 3 bases, with 5 bases of the junction left unmatched. The CDR3 protein is CASNPGQGYEQYF. CDR3 DNA: TGCGCCAGCAACCCAGGACAGGGCTACGAGCAGTACTTC.

The V and J genes are TRBV2 and TRBJ1-2; D is perhaps TRBD1 (5 bases). Deletions cut 5 bases from V and 4 bases from J, with 8 bases between. Germline V gene sequence: CDR1 SNHLY, CDR2 FYNNEI. The CDR3 sequence is 12 residues long. The CDR3 protein is CASSPTGYGYTF. The CDR3 DNA follows: TGTGCCAGCAGTCCAACAGGCTATGGCTACACCTTC.

The chain carries TRBV9 and TRBJ2-1; D gene unclear. Germline V gives CDR1 SGDLS, CDR2 YYNGEE. Deletions cut 3 bases from V and 7 bases from J, with 17 bases between. The CDR3 is 15 amino acids. CDR3 amino acids: CASSARGGSRNEQFF. DNA of the CDR3: TGTGCCAGCAGCGCCAGAGGCGGCTCTAGAAATGAGCAGTTCTTC. The full variable domain, its missing parts supplied by reference TRBV9 and TRBJ2-1, is DSGVTQTPKHLITATGQRVTLRCSPRSGDLSVYWYQQSLDQGLQFLIQYYNGEERAKGNILERFSAQQFPDLHSELNLSSLELGDSALYFCASSARGGSRNEQFFGPGTRLTVL.

This clone has a handful of counts. V gene TRBV19 combines with J gene TRBJ1-5; TRBD1 might be the D (5 bases). This CDR3 has 16 amino acids. The V and J ends lost 6 bases and 0 bases respectively, with 15 bases between them. Germline V CDR1 and CDR2: LNHDA, SQIVND (reference sequence). The CDR3 region has the DNA TGTGCCAGTAGCACTCCGGGACCGACTAGCAATCAGCCCCAGCATTTT. Its translation: CASSTPGPTSNQPQHF.

This clone was counted a few times. The chain employs TRBV18 and TRBJ1-5; 7 bases are a match to TRBD1. V lost 0 bases, J lost 4 bases, and 3 bases stayed unmatched. The CDR3 consists of 15 residues. Germline V gene sequence: CDR1 KGHSH, CDR2 LQKENI. The chain's CDR3 is CASSPPGQPNQPQHF. The CDR3 nucleotides are TGTGCCAGCTCACCACCGGGACAGCCTAATCAGCCCCAGCATTTT.

Turning to this clone: Sequence at one end of the junction differs from germline and may be a read error. The chain has TRBV6-1 and TRBJ1-1; 8 positions match TRBD1. The germline gives CDR1 MNHNS, CDR2 SASEGT. The CDR3 has 12 amino acids. The CDR3 sequence is CATSTGGFEAFF. The CDR3 nucleotides read TGTGCCACCAGTACAGGGGGGTTTGAAGCTTTCTTT.

This clone is labeled as medium-sized. The chain has TRBV7-9 and TRBJ1-2; unclear D gene. Per the germline V gene, CDR1 is SEHNR and CDR2 is FQNEAQ (reference sequence). The V and J ends lost 5 bases and 3 bases respectively, with 13 bases between them. The CDR3 consists of 14 residues. This chain's CDR3 is CASSPRRTDYGYTF. The DNA of the CDR3 is TGTGCCAGCAGCCCTCGACGGACTGACTATGGCTACACCTTC. Full variable domain (rest looked up from reference TRBV7-9 and TRBJ1-2): DTGVSQNPRHKITKRGQNVTFRCDPISEHNRLYWYRQTLGQGPEFLTYFQNEAQLEKSRLLSDRFSAERPKGSFSTLEIQRTEQGDSAMYLCASSPRRTDYGYTFGSGTRLTVV.

CDR3 sequence (DNA): TGTGCCAGCAGTTACTCAGGACCAACAGATACGCAGTATTTT. Amino acid sequence: CASSYSGPTDTQYF. V gene TRBV6-5 combines with J gene TRBJ2-3, with D unresolved. The germline V gene encodes CDR1 MNHEY and CDR2 SVGAGI. CDR3 length equals 14 residues. Trimming stripped 0 bases from V and 3 bases from J, with 7 bases between.

The rearrangement uses TRBV10-3 and TRBJ1-3, with TRBD1 matching over 10 bases. Germline V gene data show CDR1 as ENHRY and CDR2 as SYGVKD. This CDR3 comprises 15 residues. With 4 bases clipped from V and 4 bases from J, the junction kept 4 bases outside the gene matches. The CDR3 loop reads CAISVGTGAGNTIYF. CDR3 nucleotide sequence: TGTGCCATCAGTGTCGGGACAGGGGCAGGAAACACCATATATTTT.

The chain is built from TRBV28 and TRBJ1-5; TRBD1 agrees at 10 bases. From germline, CDR1 is MDHEN and CDR2 SYDVKM. The junction had 6 bases not matched to a gene; V was cut back by 3 bases and J by 7 bases. The CDR3 is 15 amino acids. CDR3 bases: TGTGCCAGCAGTTTTGGACAGGGGGTGAGGCAGCCCCAGCATTTT. It yields the protein CASSFGQGVRQPQHF.

By frequency in the sample, this clone is medium-sized. The chain has TRBV27 and TRBJ2-7; D is possibly TRBD2 (6 bases). CDR3 length: 15 amino acids. Trimming took 5 bases from V and 6 from J, leaving 20 bases between them. Germline loops: CDR1 MNHEY, CDR2 SMNVEV (reference sequence). CDR3 region: CASSPLLGGGSEQYF. The CDR3 nucleotides read TGTGCCAGCAGTCCACTGTTAGGTGGAGGGTCCGAGCAGTACTTC.

V and J are TRBV5-1 and TRBJ2-7; 10 nucleotides agree with TRBD2. The CDR3 loop spans 16 amino acids. CDR1 and CDR2 (germline): SGHRS, YFSETQ. V shed 5 bases and J 1 base; nucleotides not matched to a gene: 9. The CDR3 bases are TGCGCCAGCAGTTTCCAACCGGGACTAGCGTCCTACGAGCAGTACTTC. Its protein is CASSFQPGLASYEQYF.

This chain joins TRBV7-9 and TRBJ2-3, with 8 positions matching TRBD1. V was clipped by 4 bases and J by 13 bases; unmatched bases: 19. Per the germline V gene, CDR1 is SEHNR and CDR2 is FQNEAQ (reference sequence). CDR3 length: 16 residues. The CDR3 protein is CASSSSPGQGFPREYF. Here the CDR3 DNA reads TGTGCCAGCAGCTCCAGTCCAGGACAGGGTTTTCCCAGGGAGTATTTT.

The V and J genes are TRBV30 and TRBJ1-2; possibly TRBD1 for D (6 bases). Looked up from germline, CDR1 is GTSNPN and CDR2 is SVGIG (reference sequence). The CDR3 spans 15 residues. Trimming removed 3 bases from V and 2 bases from J, with 16 bases in between. The CDR3: CAWRSQGRENYGYTF. The CDR3 DNA is TGTGCCTGGAGAAGTCAGGGGAGGGAGAACTATGGCTACACCTTC.

The rearrangement joins TRBV9 to TRBJ2-1, with TRBD1 matching over 7 bases. The germline V gene has CDR1 SGDLS and CDR2 YYNGEE. With V trimmed by 3 bases and J by 7 bases, 7 bases remained unmatched. The CDR3 is 14 amino acids. The CDR3 DNA reads TGTGCCAGCAGCGACGGGGACAGTCAGAATGAGCAGTTCTTC. It yields the protein CASSDGDSQNEQFF.

This chain uses TRBV19 with TRBJ2-1; D is undetermined. Trimming cost V 7 bases and J 6 bases, with 13 bases left between them. This CDR3 region has 13 residues. The germline CDR1 and CDR2 sequences are LNHDA and SQIVND (reference sequence). The CDR3 loop is CASTPRGRNEQFF. CDR3 nucleotide sequence: TGTGCCAGTACCCCCCGCGGACGCAATGAGCAGTTCTTC.